This is a list of T cell receptor beta chains from one sample in a study of cytomegalovirus exposure and HLA in healthy donors. Data came from immunoSEQ multiplex PCR; TCRdb stores just in-frame clones and leaves some out. The table records 150,000 to 200,000 clones, roughly 79% of them present only once. Sequences were obtained from PBMCs. Source of these receptors: a woman in her thirties in good health and CMV-seropositive. Both conserved end residues are part of each CDR3. A D gene is named only where the DNA matches it firmly.

v_gene: TRBV7-9
d_gene: NA
j_gene: TRBJ1-3
CDR3aa: CASSLGVTRGTIYF

v_gene: TRBV7-2
d_gene: TRBD2
j_gene: TRBJ2-7
CDR3aa: CASSVRSPGLALHEQYF

v_gene: TRBV6-6
d_gene: TRBD2
j_gene: TRBJ2-1
CDR3aa: CASSSEREFGNEQFF

v_gene: TRBV11-3
d_gene: NA
j_gene: TRBJ2-7
CDR3aa: CASSLGGDYEQYF

v_gene: TRBV25-1
d_gene: NA
j_gene: TRBJ1-6
CDR3aa: CASSEARNSPLHF

v_gene: TRBV5-4
d_gene: TRBD2
j_gene: TRBJ2-1
CDR3aa: CASSLRSGDYNEQFF

v_gene: TRBV7-9
d_gene: NA
j_gene: TRBJ2-4
CDR3aa: CASSLAYGAGKLAKNIQYF

v_gene: TRBV14
d_gene: NA
j_gene: TRBJ1-1
CDR3aa: CASSRGMNTEAFF

v_gene: TRBV28
d_gene: NA
j_gene: TRBJ1-5
CDR3aa: CASSFERGHSNQPQHF

v_gene: TRBV10-2
d_gene: TRBD1
j_gene: NA
CDR3aa: CASSEGRGRDRDYEQYF

v_gene: TRBV4-3
d_gene: TRBD2
j_gene: TRBJ2-7
CDR3aa: CASSHSGRAVDEQYF

v_gene: TRBV7-6
d_gene: NA
j_gene: TRBJ1-1
CDR3aa: CASSFLTGQMAEAFF

v_gene: TRBV10-3
d_gene: TRBD2
j_gene: TRBJ2-2
CDR3aa: CASAGTSGRGTGELFF

v_gene: TRBV30
d_gene: NA
j_gene: TRBJ1-4
CDR3aa: CAREGGANEKLFF

v_gene: TRBV10-3
d_gene: TRBD1
j_gene: TRBJ2-3
CDR3aa: CAISERTGRTDTQYF

v_gene: TRBV28
d_gene: TRBD1
j_gene: TRBJ1-3
CDR3aa: CASSLDRGLSDTIYF

v_gene: TRBV14
d_gene: NA
j_gene: TRBJ2-2
CDR3aa: CASSLRPLTANTGELFF

v_gene: TRBV29-1
d_gene: NA
j_gene: TRBJ2-5
CDR3aa: CSDGGGYF

v_gene: TRBV14
d_gene: NA
j_gene: TRBJ1-1
CDR3aa: CASSQRDTTEAFF

v_gene: TRBV6-5
d_gene: NA
j_gene: TRBJ2-5
CDR3aa: CASSYRTVSRETQYF

v_gene: TRBV6-5
d_gene: TRBD2
j_gene: TRBJ2-3
CDR3aa: CATGTSSHTQYF

v_gene: TRBV2
d_gene: TRBD2
j_gene: TRBJ2-3
CDR3aa: CASMREGDTQYF

v_gene: TRBV5-1
d_gene: TRBD1
j_gene: TRBJ1-6
CDR3aa: CASSSGTGNSPLHF

v_gene: TRBV30
d_gene: NA
j_gene: TRBJ1-1
CDR3aa: CAWSQGREAFF

v_gene: TRBV6-5
d_gene: NA
j_gene: TRBJ2-3
CDR3aa: CASSYSADSDTQYF

v_gene: TRBV18
d_gene: NA
j_gene: TRBJ1-3
CDR3aa: CASSPGSGTIYF

v_gene: TRBV5-6
d_gene: NA
j_gene: TRBJ1-6
CDR3aa: CASSLSEGWNSPLHF

v_gene: TRBV19
d_gene: NA
j_gene: TRBJ1-5
CDR3aa: CASSTGLSNQPQHF

v_gene: TRBV4-1
d_gene: TRBD2
j_gene: TRBJ2-5
CDR3aa: CASSQRGLAEETQYF

v_gene: TRBV4-3
d_gene: TRBD1
j_gene: TRBJ2-5
CDR3aa: CASSQDWGQQETQYF

v_gene: TRBV7-9
d_gene: TRBD1
j_gene: TRBJ1-6
CDR3aa: CASGGTGDSPLHF

v_gene: TRBV5-1
d_gene: TRBD2
j_gene: TRBJ2-1
CDR3aa: CASSNRTSGVYEQFF

v_gene: TRBV28
d_gene: NA
j_gene: TRBJ1-2
CDR3aa: CASTPGVSYGYTF

v_gene: TRBV28
d_gene: NA
j_gene: TRBJ2-3
CDR3aa: CASNGVQGLGDTQYF

v_gene: TRBV2
d_gene: NA
j_gene: TRBJ2-1
CDR3aa: CASSARQAYDNEQFF

v_gene: TRBV18
d_gene: NA
j_gene: TRBJ2-7
CDR3aa: CASSPQRGNLRDEQYF

v_gene: TRBV7-9
d_gene: NA
j_gene: TRBJ1-1
CDR3aa: CASSFLQVTTEAFF

v_gene: TRBV19
d_gene: TRBD1
j_gene: TRBJ2-7
CDR3aa: CASSGRGQVFEQYF

v_gene: TRBV11-2
d_gene: TRBD1
j_gene: TRBJ2-1
CDR3aa: CASRIPGQGASSNEQFF

v_gene: TRBV5-6
d_gene: TRBD2
j_gene: TRBJ2-1
CDR3aa: CASSFLSGGLSYNEQFF

v_gene: TRBV9
d_gene: TRBD1
j_gene: TRBJ1-1
CDR3aa: CASSAGTVTEAFF

v_gene: TRBV2
d_gene: TRBD2
j_gene: TRBJ2-3
CDR3aa: CASSEGGGITQYF

v_gene: TRBV5-1
d_gene: TRBD1
j_gene: TRBJ1-2
CDR3aa: CASSAGGTGGDGYTF

v_gene: TRBV4-1
d_gene: NA
j_gene: TRBJ2-6
CDR3aa: CASSQAGGEISGANVLTF

v_gene: TRBV2
d_gene: TRBD1
j_gene: TRBJ2-7
CDR3aa: CASSLEGQVSAYEQYF

v_gene: TRBV6-1
d_gene: NA
j_gene: TRBJ2-3
CDR3aa: CASSAGTDTQYF

v_gene: TRBV14
d_gene: TRBD2
j_gene: TRBJ2-3
CDR3aa: CASSQDERSSGSNTQYF

v_gene: TRBV18
d_gene: NA
j_gene: TRBJ1-4
CDR3aa: CASSPRGREKLFF

v_gene: TRBV27
d_gene: TRBD2
j_gene: TRBJ2-2
CDR3aa: CASSLLPSGVFSNTGELFF

v_gene: TRBV18
d_gene: NA
j_gene: TRBJ2-2
CDR3aa: CASHLGGGTGELFF

v_gene: TRBV12-5
d_gene: NA
j_gene: TRBJ1-5
CDR3aa: CASGLEAGQPQHF

v_gene: TRBV5-1
d_gene: TRBD1
j_gene: TRBJ2-1
CDR3aa: CASSPYRGQGVKGEQFF

v_gene: TRBV5-4
d_gene: NA
j_gene: TRBJ2-5
CDR3aa: CASSEWAGVRETQYF

v_gene: TRBV19
d_gene: TRBD1
j_gene: TRBJ1-2
CDR3aa: CASSLGQTYGYTF

v_gene: TRBV7-9
d_gene: NA
j_gene: TRBJ2-5
CDR3aa: CASSLTLQGRQETQYF